This record covers a single TCR beta chain. Sequencing of TCR beta drew on CD8+ and CD4+ T cells from blood. The patients who served as multiple sclerosis controls were treatment-naive and had stable or active relapsing-remitting disease that fulfilled the revised McDonald criteria. TEMRA cells were FACS-enriched, and CD8+ and CD4+ T cells were isolated negatively. After extraction with the RNeasy kit, roughly 0.45 to 1 ug of the RNA was reverse transcribed using random hexamers. The amplification used immunoSEQ multiplex PCR on TCR beta CDR3; it spanned 54 Vbeta and 13 Jbeta. TCRdb re-derived calls from the immunoSEQ multiplex PCR reads in MiXCR, one entry per CDR3 protein. The repertoire consists of about 52,000 distinct CDR3 sequences, with about 92% occurring once and the leading ten covering about 0.54%. The CDR3 covers 13 residues. Germline V gene sequence: CDR1 SNHLY, CDR2 FYNNEI. With 5 bases removed from V and 1 base from J, the gap between germline ends came to 8 bases.

These data are taken from a study of CD8 T cells in Susac syndrome. Sequencing was done on a sample of CD8+ T cells from PBMCs. This clonotype was obtained from a human donor with multiple sclerosis. The chain employs TRBV2 and TRBJ1-1; D unclear. The CDR3 sequence is CASSPNANTEAFF. CDR3 DNA sequence: TGTGCCAGCAGTCCTAATGCGAACACTGAAGCTTTCTTT.